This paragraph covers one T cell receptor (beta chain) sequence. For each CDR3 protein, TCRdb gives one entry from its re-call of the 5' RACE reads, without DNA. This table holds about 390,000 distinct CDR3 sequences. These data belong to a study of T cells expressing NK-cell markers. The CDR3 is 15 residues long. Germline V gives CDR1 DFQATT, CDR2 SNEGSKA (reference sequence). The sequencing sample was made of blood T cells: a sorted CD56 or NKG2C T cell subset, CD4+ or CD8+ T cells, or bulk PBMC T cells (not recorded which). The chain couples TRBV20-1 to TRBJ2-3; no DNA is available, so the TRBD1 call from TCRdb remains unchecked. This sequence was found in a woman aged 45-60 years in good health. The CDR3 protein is CSALDPWGFTDTQYF.